The 18 T cell receptor beta chains below were found in one sample sequenced in a study of shared clonotypes between healthy human individuals. Profiled with immunoSEQ multiplex PCR; TCRdb holds only in-frame clones, not every one. The sample lists under 2,500,000 clones, 95% seen once, with roughly 0.13% in the top ten. Material for sequencing was naive CD4+ T cells sorted from blood. The subset was: CD45RA+ positively selected. These receptors came from a man between 18 and 35 years old in good health.

V is TRBV19 and J is TRBJ2-7; 9 bases align to TRBD1. From germline, CDR1 is LNHDA and CDR2 SQIVND (reference sequence). CDR3 length: 16 residues. Losses at the gene ends were 6 bases for V and 2 bases for J; bases not matched to a gene: 11. The CDR3 reads CASSNDWTGAPYEQYF. Written as DNA, the CDR3 is TGTGCCAGTAGCAACGACTGGACAGGGGCCCCCTACGAGCAGTACTTC.

The J gene is TRBJ1-5, the V gene TRBV10-3; D might be TRBD1 (6 bases). Germline V gene data show CDR1 as ENHRY and CDR2 as SYGVKD. Trimming removed 3 bases at V and 6 bases at J, with 12 bases between. This CDR3 spans 14 amino acids. The CDR3 loop is CAISDPLGAQPQHF. The CDR3, as DNA: TGTGCCATCAGTGACCCCTTGGGGGCTCAGCCCCAGCATTTT.

On this clone itself: The same CDR3 can be traced to other DNA sequences in this sample. The V gene is TRBV28, the J gene TRBJ1-2; TRBD1 is a possible D gene (5 bases). In germline, CDR1 is MDHEN, CDR2 SYDVKM. CDR3 length: 11 amino acids. V lost 5 bases, J lost 4 bases, and 5 bases lay in between. The CDR3 DNA reads TGTGCCAGCAGTCAGGGCTATGGCTACACCTTC. Translated, it gives CASSQGYGYTF.

This sequence joins TRBV27 and TRBJ2-7; D uncertain. This CDR3 region has 13 residues. V was clipped by 6 bases and J by 2 bases, with 11 bases between them. Germline V gene sequence: CDR1 MNHEY, CDR2 SMNVEV (reference sequence). In DNA, the CDR3 is TGTGCCAGCAGCCCCAGTGGACCCTACGAGCAGTACTTC. It yields the protein CASSPSGPYEQYF.

The V and J genes are TRBV10-2 and TRBJ1-1; 12 positions match TRBD1. This CDR3 comprises 18 residues. The trim removed 6 bases at V and 1 base at J, leaving 12 bases unmatched. The germline gives CDR1 WSHSY, CDR2 SAAADI. The CDR3 is CASSHTSGTGGRNTEAFF. DNA of the CDR3: TGCGCCAGCAGCCATACAAGCGGGACAGGGGGCAGGAACACTGAAGCTTTCTTT.

The chain is built from TRBV5-1 and TRBJ2-5; D ambiguous. CDR3 size: 14 residues. Germline assignment: CDR1 SGHRS and CDR2 YFSETQ. The V gene lost 0 bases and the J gene lost 1 base, with 7 bases spanning the gap. This chain's CDR3 is CASSLERPQETQYF. DNA of the CDR3: TGCGCCAGCAGCTTGGAGCGTCCCCAAGAGACCCAGTACTTC.

Worth noting for this clone: Distinct nucleotide sequences in the sample also encode this CDR3. The rearrangement uses TRBV30 and TRBJ2-1, with a possible D match to TRBD2 (6 bases). This CDR3 region has 15 residues. The germline V gene has CDR1 GTSNPN and CDR2 SVGIG (reference sequence). V lost 0 bases and J 1 base, leaving 10 bases between the germline ends. CDR3 nucleotides: TGTGCCTGGAGTGTAAGGGCGGGATCCTACAATGAGCAGTTCTTC. It encodes CAWSVRAGSYNEQFF.

This rearrangement joins TRBV25-1 to TRBJ1-3; no clear D gene. The CDR3 loop spans 14 amino acids. The V end was cut by 7 bases, the J end by 0 bases, with 10 bases between. Germline loops: CDR1 MGHDK, CDR2 SYGVNS. Written as DNA, the CDR3 is TGTGCCAGCATCGCCACGAGCTCTGGAAACACCATATATTTT. Translated, it gives CASIATSSGNTIYF.

This clone was seen only once. V and J are TRBV6-6 and TRBJ2-1, with TRBD2 matching over 10 bases. The CDR3 sequence is 15 residues long. J gave up 2 bases and V 6 bases, and 4 bases lay outside the gene matches. CDR1 MNHNY and CDR2 SVGAGI come from the germline V gene (reference sequence). CDR3 sequence: CASRASGGPYNEQFF. The CDR3 DNA follows: TGTGCCAGCAGGGCTAGCGGGGGTCCCTACAATGAGCAGTTCTTC.

J is TRBJ2-4 and V is TRBV7-9; either TRBD1 or TRBD2 may supply D (5 bases each). The CDR3 is 15 residues long. The germline V gene has CDR1 SEHNR and CDR2 FQNEAQ (reference sequence). The germline V and J ends were trimmed by 1 base and 6 bases, with 13 bases remaining between them. The DNA for the CDR3 is TGTGCCAGCAGCTTAGTCGTGGCTGGGGGAAACATTCAGTACTTC. Its protein is CASSLVVAGGNIQYF.

The rearrangement joins TRBV4-1 to TRBJ2-1, with D tentatively TRBD1 (5 bases). The germline V gene encodes CDR1 MGHRA and CDR2 YSYEKL. The CDR3 has 14 residues. V was shortened by 4 bases and J by 8 bases, with 15 bases between the two germline ends. CDR3 region: CASSRDQGTDEQFF. Written as DNA, the CDR3 is TGCGCCAGCAGCCGAGATCAGGGTACCGATGAGCAGTTCTTC.

The chain links TRBV30 to TRBJ1-1, with unresolved D. V lost 8 bases and J 0 bases, leaving 10 bases between the germline ends. Germline V gene lookup returns CDR1 GTSNPN and CDR2 SVGIG (reference sequence). This CDR3 has 12 residues. CDR3 sequence reads: CAGGLMNTEAFF. CDR3 sequence (DNA): TGTGCCGGAGGGTTAATGAACACTGAAGCTTTCTTT.

The chain links TRBV5-4 to TRBJ2-7, with 12 nucleotides matching TRBD2. The CDR3 has 14 residues. V shed 4 bases and J 2 bases; nucleotides not matched to a gene: 1. Germline V CDR1 and CDR2: SGHNT, YYREEE (reference sequence). The chain's CDR3 is CASSRTSGTYEQYF. The CDR3 bases are TGTGCCAGCAGCCGGACTAGCGGGACCTACGAGCAGTACTTC.

The CDR3 spells CASSAPGYTF. CDR3 coding DNA: TGTGCCAGCAGTGCCCCCGGCTACACCTTC. The chain recombines TRBV6-1 with TRBJ1-2; D not certain. The V gene lost 4 bases and the J gene lost 8 bases, with 5 bases spanning the gap. This CDR3 has 10 residues. In germline, CDR1 is MNHNS, CDR2 SASEGT.

The J gene is TRBJ1-2, the V gene TRBV6-5; D might be TRBD1 (6 bases). V lost 0 bases and J lost 4, with 15 bases in between. Germline assignment: CDR1 MNHEY and CDR2 SVGAGI. The length of the CDR3 is 16 residues. The CDR3: CASSYSRRGLGYGYTF. The CDR3 region has the DNA TGTGCCAGCAGTTACTCTCGCAGGGGTCTAGGCTATGGCTACACCTTC.

This chain joins TRBV30 and TRBJ2-3; D gene unclear. The CDR3 covers 14 residues. Germline V lookup: CDR1 GTSNPN, CDR2 SVGIG (reference sequence). Trimming pared 0 bases from V and 3 bases from J, leaving 10 bases between. Here the CDR3 DNA reads TGTGCCTGGAGTGTAAACCTTAGGACAGATACGCAGTATTTT. Translated, it gives CAWSVNLRTDTQYF.

This clone was observed a single time. The chain employs TRBV10-2 and TRBJ1-3; 7 bases are a match to TRBD1. The CDR3 consists of 17 residues. V trimming: 2 bases; J trimming: 4 bases; junction bases outside the gene matches: 11. Per germline, CDR1 WSHSY and CDR2 SAAADI. DNA of the CDR3: TGCGCCAGCAGTGAGACGGACAGGAGGATCCTCGGAAACACCATATATTTT. Translated: CASSETDRRILGNTIYF.

The V gene is TRBV7-9, the J gene TRBJ2-7, with D perhaps TRBD1 (6 bases). V was shortened by 1 base and J by 3 bases, with 13 bases between the two germline ends. This CDR3 spans 15 amino acids. Germline CDR1 reads SEHNR; CDR2 reads FQNEAQ (reference sequence). The CDR3 region is CASSLVGASRYEQYF. The CDR3 DNA reads as TGTGCCAGCAGCTTAGTGGGGGCCTCACGCTACGAGCAGTACTTC.